Shown below are 26 T cell receptor beta chains from a single sample sequenced in a study of blood T cell repertoires in COVID-19. Profiled with immunoSEQ multiplex PCR; TCRdb holds only in-frame clones, not every one. The sample consists of 200,000 to 250,000 clones, around 80% of them appearing once. Material: PBMCs or T cells enriched from blood (not recorded which). These receptors originate from a man in his sixties who had recovered from COVID-19.

This chain links TRBV4-2 with TRBJ2-5, with 9 bases fitting TRBD2. Germline assignment: CDR1 LGHNA and CDR2 YNFKEQ. The trim removed 0 bases at V and 5 bases at J, leaving 13 bases unmatched. This CDR3 is built from 18 residues. The CDR3 here is CASSQEGQGSGGTETQYF. The CDR3 DNA reads as TGTGCCAGCAGCCAAGAAGGTCAGGGTAGCGGGGGTACGGAGACCCAGTACTTC.

The chain links TRBV4-3 to TRBJ2-5; D may be TRBD2 (5 bases). V lost 0 bases to trimming and J lost 5 bases, with 13 bases between them. Germline CDR1 and CDR2: LGHNA and YSLEER. This CDR3 region has 15 residues. The CDR3 is CASSQDASRRETQYF. CDR3 nucleotides: TGCGCCAGCAGCCAAGACGCTAGCCGTAGGGAGACCCAGTACTTC.

The V gene is TRBV11-3, the J gene TRBJ1-1; no reliable D call. The CDR3 runs 14 residues. Germline lookup yields CDR1 SGHNT and CDR2 YENEEA. The V and J ends lost 0 bases and 11 bases respectively, with 16 bases between them. CDR3 sequence (DNA): TGTGCCAGCAGCTTAGATCCTACAGCTTTTTTGGCTTTCTTT. The encoded protein is CASSLDPTAFLAFF.

With regard to this clone: Other nucleotide sequences from this sample produce the same CDR3. The chain has TRBV7-2 and TRBJ1-1, with D uncertain. V was trimmed by 0 bases and J by 8 bases, leaving 10 bases between them. Germline V CDR1 and CDR2: SGHTA, FQGNSA. The CDR3 has 13 amino acids. This chain's CDR3 is CASSLARGTEAFF. The CDR3, as DNA: TGTGCCAGCAGCTTAGCGCGAGGAACCGAAGCTTTCTTT.

This chain uses TRBV30 with TRBJ1-3; D might be TRBD1 (5 bases). Germline assignment: CDR1 GTSNPN and CDR2 SVGIG (reference sequence). V shed 0 bases and J shed 9 bases, with 18 bases lying between them. The CDR3 covers 15 residues. In DNA, the CDR3 is TGTGCCTGGAGTGTAGGACCAGGGTTTAGGGGCACCATATATTTT. Encoded protein: CAWSVGPGFRGTIYF.

This chain links TRBV18 with TRBJ1-1, with unresolved D. Trimming took 3 bases from V and 0 from J, leaving 14 bases between them. This CDR3 region has 16 residues. Germline CDR1 is KGHSH and CDR2 is LQKENI. The CDR3 sequence: CASSPNPREMNTEAFF. CDR3 in DNA: TGTGCCAGCTCACCCAATCCCCGGGAAATGAACACTGAAGCTTTCTTT.

With regard to this clone: At one end, the junction sequence differs from germline, possibly due to a read error. This chain connects TRBV5-6 to TRBJ1-6, with 7 bases lining up with TRBD1. CDR3 size: 18 residues. Germline loops: CDR1 SGHDT, CDR2 YYEEEE. The CDR3 DNA follows: TGTGCCAGCAGCAAAAGATACAGGGGAAGCTCCTATAATTCACCTCTCCACTTT. It yields the protein CASSKRYRGSSYNSPLHF. The whole variable domain, remainder taken from reference TRBV5-6 and TRBJ1-6, is DAGVTQSPTHLIKTRGQQVTLRCSPKSGHDTVSWYQQALGQGPQFIFQYYEEEERQRGNFPDRFSGHQFPNYSSELNVNALLLGDSALYLCASSKRYRGSSYNSPLHFGNGTRLTVT.

The CDR3 sequence: CASSVAGSDEQFF. The CDR3 coding sequence is TGTGCCAGCAGCGTAGCTGGGAGTGATGAGCAGTTCTTC. V gene TRBV9 combines with J gene TRBJ2-1; possibly TRBD2 for D (5 bases). The germline CDR1 and CDR2 sequences are SGDLS and YYNGEE. The V and J ends lost 0 bases and 8 bases respectively, with 9 bases between them. The CDR3 extends over 13 amino acids.

The J gene is TRBJ2-2, the V gene TRBV5-4; 8 bases map to TRBD2. V dropped 2 bases and J dropped 0; count of bases not matched to a gene: 6. This CDR3 comprises 17 residues. Germline values: CDR1 SGHNT, CDR2 YYREEE (reference sequence). The CDR3 sequence: CASSFRASGSNTGELFF. Written as DNA, the CDR3 is TGTGCCAGCAGCTTCAGGGCTAGCGGGTCGAACACCGGGGAGCTGTTTTTT.

This rearrangement joins TRBV4-3 to TRBJ1-1; 7 positions agree with TRBD1. In germline, CDR1 is LGHNA, CDR2 YSLEER. Unmatched junction bases numbered 6, after V lost 4 bases and J lost 1 base. This CDR3 has 15 residues. CDR3 bases: TGCGCCAGCAGCCCCTCCGGGACAGCGAACACTGAAGCTTTCTTT. As protein: CASSPSGTANTEAFF.

This clone has a single count. V gene TRBV6-5 combines with J gene TRBJ1-2; 9 nucleotides align to TRBD1. The CDR3 has 12 amino acids. V was clipped by 7 bases and J by 8 bases; unmatched bases: 5. CDR1 is MNHEY, CDR2 SVGAGI, per germline. This CDR3 is CASTRTGDGYTF. Here the CDR3 DNA reads TGTGCCAGCACTCGGACAGGGGACGGCTACACCTTC.

At least ten counts were recorded for this clone. V usage is TRBV7-8 and J usage is TRBJ2-7, with 9 bases aligning to TRBD1. J gave up 2 bases and V 1 base, and 3 bases lay outside the gene matches. The CDR3 sequence is 15 residues long. The germline V gene has CDR1 SGHVS and CDR2 FQNEAQ. The CDR3: CASSLEGQGPYEQYF. The CDR3 bases are TGTGCCAGCAGCTTAGAGGGACAGGGTCCCTACGAGCAGTACTTC.

The sample holds a few counts of this clone. This rearrangement joins TRBV19 to TRBJ1-2; 8 bases are shared with TRBD1. This CDR3 spans 16 amino acids. J gave up 3 bases and V 2 bases, and 8 bases lay outside the gene matches. CDR1 LNHDA and CDR2 SQIVND come from the germline V gene (reference sequence). This CDR3 is CASSIFRQGRDYGYTF. The CDR3, as DNA: TGTGCCAGTAGTATATTTCGACAGGGGAGAGACTATGGCTACACCTTC. Combining the CDR3 with reference TRBV19 and TRBJ1-2 gives the whole variable domain DGGITQSPKYLFRKEGQNVTLSCEQNLNHDAMYWYRQDPGQGLRLIYYSQIVNDFQKGDIAEGYSVSREKKESFPLTVTSAQKNPTAFYLCASSIFRQGRDYGYTFGSGTRLTVV.

V and J are TRBV5-4 and TRBJ1-1; D may be TRBD1 (6 bases). Germline loops: CDR1 SGHNT, CDR2 YYREEE (reference sequence). V was clipped by 3 bases and J by 4 bases, with 22 bases between them. This CDR3 has 17 amino acids. The DNA of the CDR3 is TGTGCCAGCAGCTCTGGGGGCTTGGCCCTAGACGGCACTGAAGCTTTCTTT. Translated: CASSSGGLALDGTEAFF.

This chain connects TRBV11-2 to TRBJ2-7; no clear D. Germline CDR1 reads SGHAT; CDR2 reads FQNNGV. This CDR3 is built from 14 residues. Trimming removed 0 bases at V and 3 bases at J, with 9 bases between. In DNA, the CDR3 is TGTGCCAGCAGCTTAGATCCCCAGGACTACGAGCAGTACTTC. The encoded protein is CASSLDPQDYEQYF.

The chain carries TRBV7-8 and TRBJ1-1, with unresolved D. The CDR3 runs 13 residues. V was cut by 5 bases and J by 1 base, with 8 bases left in between. The germline CDR1 and CDR2 sequences are SGHVS and FQNEAQ. The CDR3 coding sequence is TGTGCCAGCAGCCTGGGAGCGAACACTGAAGCTTTCTTT. The encoded protein is CASSLGANTEAFF.

The chain has TRBV11-1 and TRBJ2-7; D gene unclear. Germline values: CDR1 SGHAT, CDR2 FQDESV (reference sequence). Trimming shortened V by 5 bases and J by 2 bases, and 4 bases separated the two germline ends. The CDR3 runs 11 residues. CDR3 region: CASSRAYEQYF. The DNA of the CDR3 is TGTGCCAGCAGCCGAGCCTACGAGCAGTACTTC.

This chain joins TRBV27 and TRBJ1-2, with 7 bases aligning to TRBD1. V gave up 5 bases and J gave up 7 bases; unmatched junction bases: 7. The CDR3 is made up of 13 amino acids. CDR1 and CDR2 (germline): MNHEY, SMNVEV (reference sequence). In DNA, the CDR3 is TGTGCCAGCAGTCCTCACAGGGGCGGTGGCTACACCTTC. Protein sequence: CASSPHRGGGYTF.

The V gene is TRBV7-3, the J gene TRBJ2-3; D possibly corresponds to TRBD1 (6 bases). The V and J ends lost 5 bases and 1 base respectively, with 13 bases between them. There are 15 residues in the CDR3. CDR1 and CDR2 (germline): SGHTA, FQGTGA. The CDR3 is CASSRSRGRTDTQYF. Written as DNA, the CDR3 is TGTGCCAGCAGCAGATCCAGGGGCCGCACAGATACGCAGTATTTT.

This rearrangement joins TRBV24-1 to TRBJ2-3; the match to TRBD1 covers 8 bases. The CDR3 runs 16 residues. After removal of 3 bases from V and 4 bases from J, the junction contained 8 bases not matched to a gene. Germline V gene sequence: CDR1 KGHDR, CDR2 SFDVKD. CDR3 in amino acids: CATSDPGAGGADTQYF. The CDR3 coding sequence is TGTGCCACCAGTGATCCGGGGGCAGGGGGCGCAGATACGCAGTATTTT.

This chain links TRBV2 with TRBJ2-5, with D perhaps TRBD2 (6 bases). This CDR3 spans 11 amino acids. The germline CDR1 and CDR2 sequences are SNHLY and FYNNEI. The V and J ends lost 8 bases and 5 bases respectively, with 9 bases between them. The CDR3 sequence: CASVEGETQYF. The CDR3 region has the DNA TGTGCCAGCGTGGAGGGGGAGACCCAGTACTTC.

The chain uses TRBV11-1 and TRBJ2-1; 7 nucleotides match TRBD1. Germline V lookup: CDR1 SGHAT, CDR2 FQDESV (reference sequence). V lost 1 base to trimming and J lost 8 bases; unmatched junction nucleotides: 8. The CDR3 contains 15 residues. The CDR3 sequence: CASSLVQGFWDEQFF. CDR3 sequence (DNA): TGTGCCAGCAGCTTAGTACAGGGGTTTTGGGATGAGCAGTTCTTC.

A single count supports this clone. The V call is TRBV2, the J call TRBJ1-5; possibly TRBD1 for D (5 bases). The CDR3 loop spans 13 amino acids. The germline V and J ends were trimmed by 6 bases and 4 bases, with 10 bases remaining between them. CDR1 and CDR2 (germline): SNHLY, FYNNEI. This chain's CDR3 is CASSPGLNQPQHF. CDR3 in DNA: TGTGCCAGCAGCCCGGGACTTAATCAGCCCCAGCATTTT.

The CDR3 spells CASSVQGTSGGANEQFF. CDR3 DNA: TGTGCCAGTAGTGTCCAGGGGACTAGCGGGGGGGCCAATGAGCAGTTCTTC. The rearrangement joins TRBV19 to TRBJ2-1; 16 nucleotides match TRBD2. In germline, CDR1 is LNHDA, CDR2 SQIVND (reference sequence). The CDR3 runs to 17 residues. The V segment lost 5 bases and the J segment 6 bases; nucleotides outside the gene matches: 7.

A single count supports this clone. V usage is TRBV6-2 or TRBV6-3 and J usage is TRBJ1-1, with D perhaps matching TRBD1 (5 bases). V shed 5 bases and J shed 4 bases, with 11 bases lying between them. Germline lookup yields CDR1 MNHEY and CDR2 SVGEGT. The CDR3 sequence is 13 residues long. This chain's CDR3 is CASSRGGFTEAFF. Here the CDR3 DNA reads TGTGCCAGCAGTAGGGGCGGATTCACTGAAGCTTTCTTT.

This sequence joins TRBV30 and TRBJ1-2; no clear D gene. With 1 base removed from V and 3 bases from J, the gap between germline ends came to 6 bases. Germline V gene data show CDR1 as GTSNPN and CDR2 as SVGIG (reference sequence). CDR3 size: 12 residues. The DNA of the CDR3 is TGTGCCTGGAGTGACAGACACTATGGCTACACCTTC. It codes for CAWSDRHYGYTF.